Below are 8 T cell receptor beta chains sequenced from a single sample in a study of Tregs in tolerant kidney transplant recipients. Method: immunoSEQ multiplex PCR; TCRdb's copy keeps in-frame clones and lacks some. This repertoire includes roughly 32,000 clones. The material was CD8+ T cells from blood, obtained before the transplant. Receptors were obtained from a human donor who received a combined kidney and bone marrow transplant.

With respect to this clone: Read data end 3 residues before the CDR3 end; the end is taken from the germline J gene. The J gene is TRBJ2-7, the V gene TRBV6-2 or TRBV6-3; TRBD1 might be the D (5 bases). CDR1 and CDR2 from the germline V gene are MNHEY and SVGEGT. This CDR3 has 14 residues. Deletions cut 5 bases from V and 1 base from J, with 12 bases between. Incomplete CDR3 DNA: TGTGCCAGCAGTGACCCCGACAGATCCTACGAG. This sequence encodes CASSDPDRSYE. The whole CDR3 sequence reads CASSDPDRSYEQYF.

Worth noting for this clone: The CDR3 end falls 3 residues outside the read, so it is completed with the germline J gene. The chain links TRBV5-1 to TRBJ2-1, with 11 bases aligning to TRBD2. The CDR3 is 17 amino acids. Germline loops: CDR1 SGHRS, CDR2 YFSETQ. The ends lost 3 bases at V and 6 bases at J; junction bases unmatched: 11. The sequenced part of the CDR3 DNA is TGCGCCAGCAGCTCGACTGGACTAGCGGGCCTCCGCAATGAG. Translation: CASSSTGLAGLRNE. The full CDR3 is CASSSTGLAGLRNEQFF.

Remarks on this clone: The observed sequence ends 3 residues before the CDR3 terminus, with the missing tail filled in from the germline J gene. The chain is built from TRBV30 and TRBJ2-1; D unresolved. This CDR3 is built from 15 residues. Germline V lookup: CDR1 GTSNPN, CDR2 SVGIG (reference sequence). Trimming stripped 2 bases from V and 7 bases from J, with 18 bases between. The DNA read from the CDR3 is TGTGCCTGGAGTCAAGCAATTTCCCCTAGGAATGAG. It translates to CAWSQAISPRNE. The whole CDR3 protein is CAWSQAISPRNEQFF.

As for this clone: The missing CDR3 end, 3 residues past where the read stops, is filled in from the germline J gene. The chain has TRBV20-1 and TRBJ1-5; TRBD1 agrees at 7 bases. CDR1 DFQATT and CDR2 SNEGSKA come from the germline V gene (reference sequence). The J segment lost 6 bases and the V segment lost 5 bases, leaving 7 bases of the junction unmatched. This CDR3 is 13 amino acids long. CDR3 sequence: CSAYRGSGQPQHF. The DNA read from the CDR3 is TGCAGTGCTTACAGGGGTTCGGGTCAGCCC.

About this clone itself: The read comes to an end 3 residues before the CDR3 does, leaving the germline J gene to fill in the end. The chain combines TRBV5-1 with TRBJ2-1; a possible D gene is TRBD1 (6 bases). CDR1 SGHRS and CDR2 YFSETQ come from the germline V gene. Trimming took off 1 base at V and 5 bases at J, with 10 bases between the two ends. CDR3 length: 14 amino acids. CDR3: CASSLPGQDNEQFF. The CDR3 DNA, read in part, is TGCGCCAGCAGCTTGCCGGGACAAGACAATGAG.

Worth noting for this clone: The read gets to within 3 residues of the CDR3 end, and the germline J gene fills in the rest. The rearrangement links TRBV19 to TRBJ2-7; unclear D gene. Trimming took off 5 bases at V and 3 bases at J, with 11 bases between the two ends. The CDR3 is made up of 13 amino acids. Germline V lookup: CDR1 LNHDA, CDR2 SQIVND (reference sequence). The CDR3 is CASSYDIDYEQYF. Incomplete CDR3 DNA: TGTGCCAGTAGTTATGACATTGACTACGAG. The variable domain in full, completed from reference TRBV19 and TRBJ2-7, reads DGGITQSPKYLFRKEGQNVTLSCEQNLNHDAMYWYRQDPGQGLRLIYYSQIVNDFQKGDIAEGYSVSREKKESFPLTVTSAQKNPTAFYLCASSYDIDYEQYFGPGTRLTVT.

About this clone: The CDR3 is cut off 3 residues early in the read; its end comes from the germline J gene. V usage is TRBV11-2 and J usage is TRBJ2-7, with TRBD2 identical over 8 bases. The germline V gene has CDR1 SGHAT and CDR2 FQNNGV. This CDR3 is 14 amino acids long. V lost 4 bases and J lost 4; bases outside the gene matches: 6. This CDR3 is CASSSAGTRYEQYF. The DNA read from the CDR3 is TGTGCCAGCAGCTCAGCCGGGACTAGATACGAG.

Of note for this clone: The read comes to an end 3 residues before the CDR3 does, leaving the germline J gene to fill in the end. V is TRBV19 and J is TRBJ2-7; 9 bases map to TRBD2. V trimming: 3 bases; J trimming: 4 bases; junction bases outside the gene matches: 4. This CDR3 is 14 amino acids long. Germline CDR1 and CDR2: LNHDA and SQIVND (reference sequence). The CDR3 sequence: CASSMAGGQYEQYF. The DNA read from the CDR3 is TGTGCCAGTAGTATGGCGGGAGGGCAGTACGAG.